This T cell receptor (beta chain) was captured by sequencing in a study of blood T cell repertoires in COVID-19. Across the whole study: Samples came from the United States, Italy and Spain, spanning acute and convalescent COVID-19.

Germline V gene data show CDR1 as MGHRA and CDR2 as YSYEKL. With 6 bases clipped from V and 4 bases from J, the junction kept 4 bases outside the gene matches. This CDR3 comprises 13 residues. Seattle's enrolled individuals joined amid active infection and were then monitored longitudinally. In the original processing: Amplification of reference gene primers provided the estimated nucleated cell counts. Sequenced by immunoSEQ multiplex PCR; TCRdb stores in-frame clones only, minus some. V, J and clone size reflect that table, while D and trimming were determined from the DNA. There are around 150,000 clones in the sample; 82% occur only once, and roughly 6.4% lies in the top ten.

V is TRBV4-1 and J is TRBJ2-3, with 7 bases identical to TRBD2. The sample was peripheral blood. The clonotype was recovered from a woman aged 40-49 years with COVID-19, enrolled during active disease. DNA of the CDR3: TGCGCCAGCAGGCGGGAGAGCTCAGATACGCAGTATTTT. Protein: CASRRESSDTQYF.